This TCR beta chain was identified in a study of beta chain features in type 1 diabetes. Study background: Patients shared similar age, gender and cell yields with healthy donors.

The germline gives CDR1 LNHDA, CDR2 SQIVND (reference sequence). CDR3 size: 13 residues. The V end lost 6 bases, the J end lost 7 bases, and 10 bases lay between the germline ends. Sorting that relied on CD45RO/CCR7/CD25/CD127/CD95/CD27 yielded CD4+ naive, central memory, regulatory and stem cell-like memory cells. Once sorted, every population was more than 98% pure. The study reverse transcribed the entire isolated RNA, so it sequenced expressed TCRB transcripts. Sequenced by immunoSEQ multiplex PCR; TCRdb stores in-frame clones only, minus some. This sample carries about 250,000 clones, around an eighth of them seen once, and the ten largest clones take about 0.026%. A few counts support this clone.

Source material: naive CD4+ T cells from blood. This chain links TRBV19 with TRBJ1-6; D is perhaps TRBD1 (5 bases). This sequence originates from a woman aged 40 to 50 in good health. CDR3 residues: CASRDYRNSPLHF. The CDR3 DNA reads TGTGCCAGTAGGGATTACAGGAATTCACCCCTCCACTTT.